The 9 T cell receptor beta chains listed next were all sequenced from one sample in a study of cytomegalovirus exposure and HLA in healthy donors. Sequenced by immunoSEQ multiplex PCR; TCRdb stores in-frame clones only, minus some. The table has about 74,000 clones, 85% to 95% seen once. The specimen sequenced was PBMCs. The receptors were sampled from a man between 18 and 29 years old in good health and CMV-seropositive.

The chain uses TRBV29-1 and TRBJ2-3, with 9 positions matching TRBD2. CDR1 SQVTM and CDR2 ANQGSEA come from the germline V gene. There are 13 residues in the CDR3. V shed 3 bases, J shed 4 bases, and the junction held 2 bases outside the gene matches. This chain's CDR3 is CSVEREGPDTQYF. DNA of the CDR3: TGCAGCGTTGAGCGGGAGGGCCCAGATACGCAGTATTTT.

CDR3 bases: TGCGCCAGCAGCTTGACGGTCGGCTATGGCTACACCTTC. Translated: CASSLTVGYGYTF. The chain is built from TRBV5-1 and TRBJ1-2, with unresolved D. Germline assignment: CDR1 SGHRS and CDR2 YFSETQ. The V and J ends lost 1 base and 4 bases respectively, with 8 bases between them. This CDR3 region has 13 residues. The full variable domain, its missing parts supplied by reference TRBV5-1 and TRBJ1-2, is KAGVTQTPRYLIKTRGQQVTLSCSPISGHRSVSWYQQTPGQGLQFLFEYFSETQRNKGNFPGRFSGRQFSNSRSEMNVSTLELGDSALYLCASSLTVGYGYTFGSGTRLTVV.

The chain recombines TRBV9 with TRBJ1-2; 7 bases are shared with TRBD1. The CDR3 length is 15 residues. The junction had 8 bases not matched to a gene; V was cut back by 3 bases and J by 3 bases. The V gene's germline CDR1 is SGDLS and CDR2 YYNGEE. DNA for the CDR3: TGTGCCAGCAGCGGGACAGGCGGACTTCACTATGGCTACACCTTC. Encoded protein: CASSGTGGLHYGYTF.

This sequence joins TRBV27 and TRBJ2-4, with D possibly TRBD1 on 6 matching bases. Per the germline V gene, CDR1 is MNHEY and CDR2 is SMNVEV (reference sequence). This CDR3 spans 15 amino acids. Trimming took 3 bases from V and 2 from J, leaving 11 bases between them. Here the CDR3 DNA reads TGTGCCAGCAGTTTCCGGGACATAACCAAAAACATTCAGTACTTC. Protein: CASSFRDITKNIQYF.

The chain has TRBV7-9 and TRBJ2-3, with TRBD2 matching 7 bases. V shed 5 bases and J 4 bases; nucleotides not matched to a gene: 6. Germline lookup yields CDR1 SEHNR and CDR2 FQNEAQ (reference sequence). The CDR3 is 14 residues long. Written as DNA, the CDR3 is TGTGCCAGCAGCGCCGGACGGGGGGCAGATACGCAGTATTTT. This gives the protein CASSAGRGADTQYF. The full variable domain, completed using reference TRBV7-9 and TRBJ2-3, is DTGVSQNPRHKITKRGQNVTFRCDPISEHNRLYWYRQTLGQGPEFLTYFQNEAQLEKSRLLSDRFSAERPKGSFSTLEIQRTEQGDSAMYLCASSAGRGADTQYFGPGTRLTVL.

V usage is TRBV2 and J usage is TRBJ2-7; no definite D call. V was clipped by 4 bases and J by 1 base, with 2 bases between them. The germline CDR1 and CDR2 sequences are SNHLY and FYNNEI. The CDR3 consists of 11 residues. CDR3 sequence reads: CASSASYEQYF. Here the CDR3 DNA reads TGTGCCAGCAGTGCATCCTACGAGCAGTACTTC.

The V gene is TRBV28, the J gene TRBJ1-5, with D perhaps matching TRBD1 (6 bases). The V gene lost 5 bases and the J gene lost 9 bases, with 17 bases spanning the gap. The V gene's germline CDR1 is MDHEN and CDR2 SYDVKM. The CDR3 has 14 amino acids. CDR3 nucleotide sequence: TGTGCCAGCAGTGCCTTACAGGGATCTAGGCCCCAGCATTTT. Amino acid sequence: CASSALQGSRPQHF. Full variable domain (remainder filled in from reference TRBV28 and TRBJ1-5): DVKVTQSSRYLVKRTGEKVFLECVQDMDHENMFWYRQDPGLGLRLIYFSYDVKMKEKGDIPEGYSVSREKKERFSLILESASTNQTSMYLCASSALQGSRPQHFGDGTRLSIL.

V gene TRBV25-1 combines with J gene TRBJ2-2, with a possible D match to TRBD1 (6 bases). Germline CDR1 MGHDK, CDR2 SYGVNS. The V end was cut by 1 base, the J end by 4 bases, with 16 bases between. The CDR3 is 17 residues long. The CDR3 nucleotides are TGTGCCAGCAGTGAATCAGGGGCAGATTCGATCACCGGGGAGCTGTTTTTT. This encodes CASSESGADSITGELFF. Complete variable domain (other parts from reference TRBV25-1 and TRBJ2-2): EADIYQTPRYLVIGTGKKITLECSQTMGHDKMYWYQQDPGMELHLIHYSYGVNSTEKGDLSSESTVSRIRTEHFPLTLESARPSHTSQYLCASSESGADSITGELFFGEGSRLTVL.

V and J are TRBV13 and TRBJ2-7; 9 positions agree with TRBD2. Per the germline V gene, CDR1 is PRHDT and CDR2 is FYEKMQ (reference sequence). V trimming: 5 bases; J trimming: 4 bases; junction bases outside the gene matches: 9. The CDR3 has 15 residues. CDR3 sequence (DNA): TGTGCCAGCAGCCCCTCCTTAGCGGGAGAATACGAGCAGTACTTC. Its translation is CASSPSLAGEYEQYF.